The 4 T cell receptor beta chains in this list originate from one sample, sequenced in a study of blood T cell repertoires in COVID-19. Generated by immunoSEQ multiplex PCR, the TCRdb table keeps only in-frame clones and is missing some. The sample has 70,000 or so clones; around 80% are singletons. Sequenced sample: peripheral blood. Receptor source: a woman aged 80 or over with acute or convalescent COVID-19.

The J gene is TRBJ2-3, the V gene TRBV5-1, with 9 bases fitting TRBD2. Per germline, CDR1 SGHRS and CDR2 YFSETQ. CDR3 length: 14 amino acids. J was trimmed by 2 bases and V by 3 bases; bases with no gene match: 1. CDR3 loop: CASSSSGDTDTQYF. CDR3 sequence (DNA): TGCGCCAGCAGCTCTAGCGGGGACACAGATACGCAGTATTTT. The full variable domain, with the rest looked up from reference TRBV5-1 and TRBJ2-3, is KAGVTQTPRYLIKTRGQQVTLSCSPISGHRSVSWYQQTPGQGLQFLFEYFSETQRNKGNFPGRFSGRQFSNSRSEMNVSTLELGDSALYLCASSSSGDTDTQYFGPGTRLTVL.

This clone was counted only a few times. The rearrangement links TRBV5-8 to TRBJ1-2, with 8 bases aligning to TRBD1. This CDR3 comprises 15 residues. Germline values: CDR1 SGHTS, CDR2 YDEGEE. The ends lost 2 bases at V and 4 bases at J; junction bases unmatched: 7. CDR3 nucleotides: TGTGCCAGCAGCTTATCCGGGACAGGCATCTATGGCTACACCTTC. Protein sequence: CASSLSGTGIYGYTF. Full variable domain (outside the CDR3, taken from reference TRBV5-8 and TRBJ1-2): EAGVTQSPTHLIKTRGQQATLRCSPISGHTSVYWYQQALGLGLQFLLWYDEGEERNRGNFPPRFSGRQFPNYSSELNVNALELEDSALYLCASSLSGTGIYGYTFGSGTRLTVV.

The rearrangement links TRBV11-2 to TRBJ2-5, with unresolved D. CDR1 and CDR2 (germline): SGHAT, FQNNGV. This CDR3 is 13 amino acids long. V lost 2 bases and J lost 4, with 8 bases in between. The CDR3 is CASSLSTRETQYF. The CDR3 DNA reads as TGTGCCAGCAGCTTATCCACAAGAGAGACCCAGTACTTC.

V usage is TRBV30 and J usage is TRBJ2-7; D tentatively reads TRBD1 or TRBD2 (5 bases each). V was trimmed by 8 bases and J by 2 bases, leaving 10 bases between them. The CDR3 contains 11 residues. The germline CDR1 and CDR2 sequences are GTSNPN and SVGIG (reference sequence). The CDR3 bases are TGTGCCGGGACGCAGACCTACGAGCAGTACTTC. This encodes CAGTQTYEQYF. The entire variable domain, with the rest obtained from reference TRBV30 and TRBJ2-7, is as follows: SQTIHQWPATLVQPVGSPLSLECTVEGTSNPNLYWYRQAAGRGLQLLFYSVGIGQISSEVPQNLSASRPQDRQFILSSKKLLLSDSGFYLCAGTQTYEQYFGPGTRLTVT.